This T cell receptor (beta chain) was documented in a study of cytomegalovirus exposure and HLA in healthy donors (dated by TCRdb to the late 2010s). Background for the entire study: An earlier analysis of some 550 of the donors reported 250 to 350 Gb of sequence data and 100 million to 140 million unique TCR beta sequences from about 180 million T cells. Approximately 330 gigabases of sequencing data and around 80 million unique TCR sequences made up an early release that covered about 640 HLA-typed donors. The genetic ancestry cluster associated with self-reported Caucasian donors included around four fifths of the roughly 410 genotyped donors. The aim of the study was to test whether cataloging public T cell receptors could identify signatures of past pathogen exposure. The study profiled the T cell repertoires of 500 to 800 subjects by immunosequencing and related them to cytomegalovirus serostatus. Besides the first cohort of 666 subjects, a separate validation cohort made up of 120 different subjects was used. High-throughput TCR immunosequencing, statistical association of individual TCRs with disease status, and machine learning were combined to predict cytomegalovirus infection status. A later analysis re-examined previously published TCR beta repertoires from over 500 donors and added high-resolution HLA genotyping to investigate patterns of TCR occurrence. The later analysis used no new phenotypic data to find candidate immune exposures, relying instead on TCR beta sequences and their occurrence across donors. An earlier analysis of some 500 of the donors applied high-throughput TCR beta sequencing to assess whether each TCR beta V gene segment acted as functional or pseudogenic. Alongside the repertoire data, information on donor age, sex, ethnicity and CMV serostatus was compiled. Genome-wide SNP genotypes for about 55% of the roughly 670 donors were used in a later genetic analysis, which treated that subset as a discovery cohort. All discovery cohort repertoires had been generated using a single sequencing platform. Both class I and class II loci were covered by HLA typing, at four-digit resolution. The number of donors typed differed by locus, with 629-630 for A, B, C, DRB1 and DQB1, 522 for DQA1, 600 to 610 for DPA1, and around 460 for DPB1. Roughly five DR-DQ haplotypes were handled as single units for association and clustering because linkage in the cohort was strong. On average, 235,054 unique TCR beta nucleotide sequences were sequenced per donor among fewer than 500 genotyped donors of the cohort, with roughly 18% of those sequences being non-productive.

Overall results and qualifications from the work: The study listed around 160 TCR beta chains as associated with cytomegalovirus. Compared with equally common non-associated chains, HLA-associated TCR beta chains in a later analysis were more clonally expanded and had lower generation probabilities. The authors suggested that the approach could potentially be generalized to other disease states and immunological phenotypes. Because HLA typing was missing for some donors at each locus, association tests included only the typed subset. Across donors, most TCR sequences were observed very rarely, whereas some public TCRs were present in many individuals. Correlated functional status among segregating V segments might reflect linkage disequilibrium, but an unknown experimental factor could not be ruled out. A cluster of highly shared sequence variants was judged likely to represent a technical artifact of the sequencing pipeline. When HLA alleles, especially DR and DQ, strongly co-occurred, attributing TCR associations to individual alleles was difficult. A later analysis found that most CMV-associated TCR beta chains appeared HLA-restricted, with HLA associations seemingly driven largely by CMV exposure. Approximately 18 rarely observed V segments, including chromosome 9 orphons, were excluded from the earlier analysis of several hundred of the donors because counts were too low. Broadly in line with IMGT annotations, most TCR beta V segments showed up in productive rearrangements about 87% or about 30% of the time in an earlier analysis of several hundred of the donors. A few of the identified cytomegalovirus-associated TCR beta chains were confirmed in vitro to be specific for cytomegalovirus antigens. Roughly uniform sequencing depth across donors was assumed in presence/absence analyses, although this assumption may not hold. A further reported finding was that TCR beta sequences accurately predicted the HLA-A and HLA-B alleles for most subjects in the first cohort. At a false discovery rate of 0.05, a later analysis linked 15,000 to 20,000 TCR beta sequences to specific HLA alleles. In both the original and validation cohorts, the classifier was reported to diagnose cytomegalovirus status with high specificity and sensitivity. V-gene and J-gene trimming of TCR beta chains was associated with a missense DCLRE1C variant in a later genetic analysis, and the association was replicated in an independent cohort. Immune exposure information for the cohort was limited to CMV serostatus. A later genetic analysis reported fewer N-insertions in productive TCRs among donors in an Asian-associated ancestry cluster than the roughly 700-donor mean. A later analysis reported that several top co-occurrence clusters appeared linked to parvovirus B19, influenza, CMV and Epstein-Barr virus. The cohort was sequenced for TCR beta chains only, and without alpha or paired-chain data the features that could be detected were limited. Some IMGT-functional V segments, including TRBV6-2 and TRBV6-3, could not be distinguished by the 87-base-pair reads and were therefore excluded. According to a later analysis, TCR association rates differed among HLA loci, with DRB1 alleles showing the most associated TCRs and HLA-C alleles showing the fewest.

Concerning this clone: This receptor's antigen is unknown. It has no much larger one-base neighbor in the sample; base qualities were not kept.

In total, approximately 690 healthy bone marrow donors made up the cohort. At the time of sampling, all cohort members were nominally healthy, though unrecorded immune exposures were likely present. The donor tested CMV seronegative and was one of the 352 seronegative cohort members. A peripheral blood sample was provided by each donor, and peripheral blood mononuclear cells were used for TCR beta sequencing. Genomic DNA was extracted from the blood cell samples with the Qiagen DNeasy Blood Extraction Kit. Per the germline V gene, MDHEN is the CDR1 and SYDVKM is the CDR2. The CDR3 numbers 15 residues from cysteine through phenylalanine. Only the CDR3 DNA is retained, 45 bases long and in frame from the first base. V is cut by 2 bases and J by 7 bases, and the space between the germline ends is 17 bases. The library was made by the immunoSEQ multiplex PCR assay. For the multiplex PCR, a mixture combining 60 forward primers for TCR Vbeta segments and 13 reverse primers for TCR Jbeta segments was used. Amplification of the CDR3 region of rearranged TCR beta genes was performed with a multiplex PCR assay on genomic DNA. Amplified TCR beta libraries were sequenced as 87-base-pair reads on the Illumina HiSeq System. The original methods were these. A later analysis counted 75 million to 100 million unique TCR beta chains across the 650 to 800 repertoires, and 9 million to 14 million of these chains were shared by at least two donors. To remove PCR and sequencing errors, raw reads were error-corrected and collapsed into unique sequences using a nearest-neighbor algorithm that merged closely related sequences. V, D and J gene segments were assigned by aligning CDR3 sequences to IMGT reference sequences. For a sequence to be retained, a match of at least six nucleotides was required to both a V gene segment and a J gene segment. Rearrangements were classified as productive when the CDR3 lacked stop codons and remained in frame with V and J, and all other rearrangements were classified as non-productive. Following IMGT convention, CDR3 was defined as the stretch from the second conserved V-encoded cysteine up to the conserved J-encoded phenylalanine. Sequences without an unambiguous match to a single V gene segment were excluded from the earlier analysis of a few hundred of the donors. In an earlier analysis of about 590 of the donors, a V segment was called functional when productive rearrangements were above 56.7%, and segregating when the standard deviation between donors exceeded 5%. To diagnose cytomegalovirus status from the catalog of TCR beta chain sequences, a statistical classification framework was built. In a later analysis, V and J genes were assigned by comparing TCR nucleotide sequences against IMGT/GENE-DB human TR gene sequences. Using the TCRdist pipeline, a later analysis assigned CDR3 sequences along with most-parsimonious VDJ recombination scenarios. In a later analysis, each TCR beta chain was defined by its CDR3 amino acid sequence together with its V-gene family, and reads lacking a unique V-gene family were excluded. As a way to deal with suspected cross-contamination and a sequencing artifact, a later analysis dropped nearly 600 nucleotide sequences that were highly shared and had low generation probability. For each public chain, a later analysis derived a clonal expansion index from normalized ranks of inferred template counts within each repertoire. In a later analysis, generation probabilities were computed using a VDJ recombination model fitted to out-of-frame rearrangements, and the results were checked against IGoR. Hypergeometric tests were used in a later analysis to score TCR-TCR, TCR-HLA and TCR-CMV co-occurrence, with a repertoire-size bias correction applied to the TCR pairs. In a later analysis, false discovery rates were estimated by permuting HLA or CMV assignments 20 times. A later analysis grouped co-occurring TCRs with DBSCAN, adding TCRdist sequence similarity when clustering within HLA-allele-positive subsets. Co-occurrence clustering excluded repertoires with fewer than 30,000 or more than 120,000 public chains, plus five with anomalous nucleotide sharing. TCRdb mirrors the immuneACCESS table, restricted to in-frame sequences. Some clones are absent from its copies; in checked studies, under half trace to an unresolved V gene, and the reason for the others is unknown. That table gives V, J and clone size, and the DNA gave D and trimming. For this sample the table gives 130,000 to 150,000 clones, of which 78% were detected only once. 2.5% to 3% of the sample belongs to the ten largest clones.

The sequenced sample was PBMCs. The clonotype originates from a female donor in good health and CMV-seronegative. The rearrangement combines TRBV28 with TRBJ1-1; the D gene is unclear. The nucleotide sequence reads TGTGCCAGCAGTTTAGTCGGCCGGGGTTTCGGTGAAGCTTTCTTT. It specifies CASSLVGRGFGEAFF.